Following are 9 T cell receptor beta chains from one sample sequenced in a study of T cells in Graves' hyperthyroidism and ophthalmopathy. What was amplified from RNA transcripts were TCR beta CDR3 regions. The HTBI primer set drove a first-round RT-PCR of the TCR CDR3. A single record per CDR3 protein comes from TCRdb applying MiXCR to the multiplex PCR reads. The sample gives 250,000 to 300,000 distinct CDR3 sequences, 13% of which show up once; approximately 7.8% is in the top ten. Sequencing was carried out using blood. These receptors were taken from a woman aged 25 to 45 with Graves' hyperthyroidism that later progressed to Graves' ophthalmopathy.

Notes on this clonotype: A much bigger clone sits one base away, suggesting this may be a read error. CDR3 protein: CVSSVDTEDTEAFF. DNA for the CDR3: TGTGTCAGCAGCGTAGATACAGAGGACACTGAAGCTTTCTTT. V is TRBV9 and J is TRBJ1-1; no clear D gene. This CDR3 has 14 residues. The germline V gene has CDR1 SGDLS and CDR2 YYNGEE.

This clonotype was recorded many times. This chain uses TRBV20-1 with TRBJ2-3; D might be TRBD2 (5 bases). Germline V gene sequence: CDR1 DFQATT, CDR2 SNEGSKA (reference sequence). There are 16 residues in the CDR3. The ends were cut back, 3 bases at V and 0 bases at J, with 16 bases in the middle. This CDR3 reads CSASGTQAVSTDTQYF. The CDR3 DNA sequence: TGCAGTGCTAGCGGAACACAAGCGGTTAGCACAGATACGCAGTATTTT.

The sample holds many counts of this clonotype. The chain combines TRBV7-2 with TRBJ1-5; the D gene is possibly TRBD1 (6 bases). V was shortened by 4 bases and J by 4 bases, with 11 bases between the two germline ends. The germline CDR1 and CDR2 sequences are SGHTA and FQGNSA. This CDR3 is 14 amino acids long. CDR3 in amino acids: CASSSLGGNQPQHF. The CDR3 DNA is TGTGCCAGCAGCTCCTTAGGGGGGAATCAGCCCCAGCATTTT. The full variable domain, rest sourced from reference TRBV7-2 and TRBJ1-5, is GAGVSQSPSNKVTEKGKDVELRCDPISGHTALYWYRQSLGQGLEFLIYFQGNSAPDKSGLPSDRFSAERTGGSVSTLTIQRTQQEDSAVYLCASSSLGGNQPQHFGDGTRLSIL.

The chain has TRBV5-8 and TRBJ2-7; 7 bases fit TRBD1. Germline V gives CDR1 SGHTS, CDR2 YDEGEE. CDR3 length: 18 residues. The V segment lost 2 bases and the J segment 0 bases; nucleotides outside the gene matches: 14. The CDR3 DNA is TGTGCCAGCAGCTTCCGAGGGGGCTACAGGACCAGCTCCTACGAGCAGTACTTC. Amino acid sequence: CASSFRGGYRTSSYEQYF.

This clonotype was seen many times. The V gene is TRBV30, the J gene TRBJ2-7; TRBD2 is a possible D gene (6 bases). Germline CDR1 and CDR2: GTSNPN and SVGIG (reference sequence). This CDR3 is built from 15 residues. Trimming left V 5 bases short and J 0 bases short, with 17 bases between. CDR3 sequence (DNA): TGTGCCTGGGAGAATGGACGGGGGAGCTCCTACGAGCAGTACTTC. Translating gives CAWENGRGSSYEQYF. Full variable domain (rest looked up from reference TRBV30 and TRBJ2-7): SQTIHQWPATLVQPVGSPLSLECTVEGTSNPNLYWYRQAAGRGLQLLFYSVGIGQISSEVPQNLSASRPQDRQFILSSKKLLLSDSGFYLCAWENGRGSSYEQYFGPGTRLTVT.

V and J are TRBV29-1 and TRBJ2-5, with D possibly being TRBD1 (5 bases). Germline values: CDR1 SQVTM, CDR2 ANQGSEA. The germline V and J ends were trimmed by 3 bases and 6 bases, with 14 bases remaining between them. The CDR3 contains 13 residues. The CDR3 DNA reads as TGCAGCGTTGAGGGGCAGGGTGTTAAGACCCAGTACTTC. It translates to CSVEGQGVKTQYF.

This clonotype was counted at least ten times. The rearrangement links TRBV3-1 to TRBJ1-6; D is unclear. The CDR3 totals 12 residues. V was clipped by 3 bases and J by 16 bases, with 13 bases between them. CDR1 LGHDT and CDR2 YNNKEL come from the germline V gene (reference sequence). The CDR3 is CASSQNNLPLHF. The CDR3, as DNA: TGTGCCAGCAGCCAGAACAACTTACCTCTCCACTTT.

This clonotype has just a few counts. A much larger clone sits a single nucleotide away, making a read error possible. V usage is TRBV10-3 and J usage is TRBJ2-1, with 8 bases fitting TRBD2. The V segment lost 2 bases and the J segment 2 bases; nucleotides outside the gene matches: 2. Germline CDR1 is ENHRY and CDR2 is SYGVKD. This CDR3 is 15 amino acids long. The CDR3 nucleotides are TGTGCCATCAGTGAGACTAGCGGTACCTACAATGAGCAGTTCTTC. Protein: CAISETSGTYNEQFF.

This rearrangement joins TRBV6-2 or TRBV6-3 to TRBJ2-5, with 16 bases fitting TRBD2. Germline CDR1 is MNHEY and CDR2 is SVGEGT. V dropped 5 bases and J dropped 2; count of bases not matched to a gene: 5. The CDR3 contains 17 residues. CDR3 DNA: TGTGCCAGCAGTGGGACTAGCGGGAGGGCCGAGCAAGAGACCCAGTACTTC. Protein: CASSGTSGRAEQETQYF.